This TCR beta chain was recovered during a study of Ad26.COV2.S vaccination and SARS-CoV-2 variants. Study-wide points: Whether participants received vaccine or placebo, their non-spike TCR breadth was similar.

Treatment denoted: 19 received Ad26.COV2.S at low or high dose, single or two shots; 5 received placebo; per-sample allocation not given. Day 63 after the first injection of vaccine or placebo was the sampling time. This Boston cohort included adults aged 18-55 years. An Ad26 vector expressing Wuhan-strain SARS-CoV-2 spike served as the vaccine. The protocol was immunoSEQ multiplex PCR, while the TCRdb copy is restricted to in-frame clones and leaves out a portion. The table lists about 400,000 clones, about 88% of them singletons. As regards this clone: Its antigen is unidentified.

The source material was peripheral blood, sampled in a trial of Ad26.COV2.S vaccine versus placebo. The receptor was isolated from a person between 18 and 60 years old who received the Ad26.COV2.S COVID-19 vaccine or a placebo.

The CDR3 is CASSWGQHLGGNQPQHF. Written as DNA, the CDR3 is TGTGCCAGCAGTTGGGGACAACATCTAGGGGGCAATCAGCCCCAGCATTTT. The chain combines TRBV28 with TRBJ1-5; tentative D call: TRBD1 (6 bases). There are 17 residues in the CDR3. V was shortened by 4 bases and J by 2 bases, with 18 bases between the two germline ends. Germline V gives CDR1 MDHEN, CDR2 SYDVKM. Full variable domain (missing parts from reference TRBV28 and TRBJ1-5): DVKVTQSSRYLVKRTGEKVFLECVQDMDHENMFWYRQDPGLGLRLIYFSYDVKMKEKGDIPEGYSVSREKKERFSLILESASTNQTSMYLCASSWGQHLGGNQPQHFGDGTRLSIL.